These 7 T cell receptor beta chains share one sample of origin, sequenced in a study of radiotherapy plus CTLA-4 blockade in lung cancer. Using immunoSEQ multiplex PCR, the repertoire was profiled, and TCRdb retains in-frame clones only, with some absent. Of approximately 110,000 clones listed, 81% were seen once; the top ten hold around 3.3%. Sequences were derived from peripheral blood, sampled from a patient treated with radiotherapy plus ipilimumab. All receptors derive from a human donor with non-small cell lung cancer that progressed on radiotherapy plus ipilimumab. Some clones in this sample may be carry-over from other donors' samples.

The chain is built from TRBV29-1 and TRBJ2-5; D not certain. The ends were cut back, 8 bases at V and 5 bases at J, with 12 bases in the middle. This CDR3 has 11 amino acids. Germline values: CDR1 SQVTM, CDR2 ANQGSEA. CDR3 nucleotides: TGCAGCTTAAGGGATTTGGAGACCCAGTACTTC. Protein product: CSLRDLETQYF.

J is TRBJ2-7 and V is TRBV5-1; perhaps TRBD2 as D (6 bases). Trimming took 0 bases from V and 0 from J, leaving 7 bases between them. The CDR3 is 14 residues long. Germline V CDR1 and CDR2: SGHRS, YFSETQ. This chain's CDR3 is CASSLAGDSYEQYF. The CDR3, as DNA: TGCGCCAGCAGCTTGGCGGGAGACTCCTACGAGCAGTACTTC.

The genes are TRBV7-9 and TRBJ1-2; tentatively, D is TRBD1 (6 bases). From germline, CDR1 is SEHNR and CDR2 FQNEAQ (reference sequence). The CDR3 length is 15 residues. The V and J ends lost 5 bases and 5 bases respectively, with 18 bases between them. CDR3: CASSPGQPRSYGYTF. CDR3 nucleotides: TGTGCCAGCAGCCCCGGACAGCCCAGGTCGTATGGCTACACCTTC.

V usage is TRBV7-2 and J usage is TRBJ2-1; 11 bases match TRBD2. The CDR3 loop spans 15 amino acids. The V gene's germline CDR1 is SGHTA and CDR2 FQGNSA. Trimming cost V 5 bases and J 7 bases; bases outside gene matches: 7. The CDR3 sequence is CASSRGTSGPNEQFF. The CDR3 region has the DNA TGTGCCAGCAGCCGAGGGACTAGCGGCCCAAATGAGCAGTTCTTC.

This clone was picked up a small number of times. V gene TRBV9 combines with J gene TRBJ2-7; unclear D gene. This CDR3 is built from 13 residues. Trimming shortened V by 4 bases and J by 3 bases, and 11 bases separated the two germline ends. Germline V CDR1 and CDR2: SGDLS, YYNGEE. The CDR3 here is CASSRQDLYEQYF. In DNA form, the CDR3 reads TGTGCCAGCAGCCGGCAGGACCTCTACGAGCAGTACTTC.

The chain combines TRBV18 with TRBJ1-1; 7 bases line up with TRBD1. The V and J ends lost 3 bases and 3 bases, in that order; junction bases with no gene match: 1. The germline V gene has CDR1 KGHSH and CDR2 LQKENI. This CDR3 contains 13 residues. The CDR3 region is CASSPTGDTEAFF. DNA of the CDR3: TGTGCCAGCTCACCTACAGGGGACACTGAAGCTTTCTTT.

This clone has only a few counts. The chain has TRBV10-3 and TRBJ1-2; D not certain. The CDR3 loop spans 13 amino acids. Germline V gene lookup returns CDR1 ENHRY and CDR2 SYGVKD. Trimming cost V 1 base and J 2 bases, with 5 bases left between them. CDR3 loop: CAISEWQNYGYTF. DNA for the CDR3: TGTGCCATCAGTGAGTGGCAGAACTATGGCTACACCTTC.